The 28 T cell receptor beta chains below come from one sample, sequenced in a study of beta chain features in type 1 diabetes (dated by TCRdb to the late 2010s). Study-wide conclusions, independent of this receptor: In all four CD4+ subsets, TCRB CDR3 length was moderately but significantly shorter in type 1 diabetes patients.

Receptors were amplified or captured by the immunoSEQ multiplex PCR assay. All of the isolated RNA was reverse transcribed with the High Capacity cDNA Reverse Transcription Kit, so expressed TCRB transcripts were sequenced. TCRdb holds this immuneACCESS table with in-frame rearrangements only. Some clones are missing; in checked studies, unresolved V genes explain under half, and the rest has no known cause. This sample lists about 640,000 clones; roughly an eighth were detected once. In total, the top ten clones hold over 0.1% of the sample. These receptors' targets are unknown. The sequencing input was naive CD4+ T cells from blood. Interpreted using the paper, the cell subset or site label stands for: true naive CD4+ T cells. The receptors shown here come from a man aged 30 to 45 with type 1 diabetes.

The V and J genes are TRBV30 and TRBJ1-2; 8 bases are a match to TRBD1. The junction had 7 bases not matched to a gene; V was cut back by 2 bases and J by 8 bases. The CDR3 runs to 13 residues. Germline V gene data show CDR1 as GTSNPN and CDR2 as SVGIG (reference sequence). The CDR3 protein is CAWSFQGADGYTF. The DNA of the CDR3 is TGTGCCTGGAGTTTCCAGGGGGCGGACGGCTACACCTTC. The entire variable domain, with the rest obtained from reference TRBV30 and TRBJ1-2, is as follows: SQTIHQWPATLVQPVGSPLSLECTVEGTSNPNLYWYRQAAGRGLQLLFYSVGIGQISSEVPQNLSASRPQDRQFILSSKKLLLSDSGFYLCAWSFQGADGYTFGSGTRLTVV.

In this sample, this clone turned up a few times. The chain employs TRBV28 and TRBJ2-3; weak D call: TRBD1 (6 bases). Trimming took 5 bases from V and 6 from J, leaving 12 bases between them. This CDR3 contains 13 residues. CDR1 is MDHEN, CDR2 SYDVKM, per germline. CDR3 in amino acids: CASSLTGLDTQYF. CDR3 DNA sequence: TGTGCCAGCAGTCTTACAGGGTTGGATACGCAGTATTTT.

This clone was seen a few times. The V gene is TRBV7-8, the J gene TRBJ1-3; D remains ambiguous. There are 14 residues in the CDR3. Germline-derived CDR1 and CDR2 are SGHVS and FQNEAQ. V was pared by 3 bases and J by 9 bases, with 15 bases between. The CDR3 DNA reads TGTGCCAGCAGCTTTAGTTCGAGTTCTAGCACCATATATTTT. It is translated as CASSFSSSSSTIYF.

The table lists this clone with a few counts. This same CDR3 is encoded by further DNA sequences in the sample. The chain employs TRBV6-5 and TRBJ2-7; TRBD2 aligns across 13 bases. The V and J ends lost 0 bases and 3 bases, in that order; junction bases with no gene match: 2. CDR1 is MNHEY, CDR2 SVGAGI, per germline. This CDR3 is 16 amino acids long. CDR3 sequence (DNA): TGTGCCAGCAGTTACTCGGGACTAGCGGGATACTACGAGCAGTACTTC. Translation gives CASSYSGLAGYYEQYF.

As DNA, the CDR3 is TGTGCCAGCAGCGGCCGGACAGGGGGAGGAACTGAAGCTTTCTTT. It codes for CASSGRTGGGTEAFF. This sequence joins TRBV7-6 and TRBJ1-1; 10 nucleotides match TRBD1. V was pared by 5 bases and J by 5 bases, with 8 bases of the junction left unmatched. There are 15 residues in the CDR3. CDR1 and CDR2 (germline): SGHVS, FNYEAQ. Combining the CDR3 with reference TRBV7-6 and TRBJ1-1 gives the whole variable domain GAGVSQSPRYKVTKRGQDVALRCDPISGHVSLYWYRQALGQGPEFLTYFNYEAQQDKSGLPNDRFSAERPEGSISTLTIQRTEQRDSAMYRCASSGRTGGGTEAFFGQGTRLTVV.

This clone was detected only a few times. The gene calls are TRBV23-1 and TRBJ2-7; no definite D call. TRBV23-1 qualifies as an ORF whose function is uncertain. This CDR3 has 14 residues. Trimming cost V 1 base and J 3 bases, with 10 bases left between them. CDR3 residues: CASSQWRQFYEQYF. The CDR3 coding sequence is TGCGCCAGCAGTCAATGGCGTCAGTTCTACGAGCAGTACTTC.

This clone was seen a handful of times. Distinct nucleotide sequences in the sample also encode this CDR3. The rearrangement uses TRBV28 and TRBJ1-2; D not resolved. CDR3 length equals 13 residues. Looked up from germline, CDR1 is MDHEN and CDR2 is SYDVKM. Trimming removed 6 bases at V and 2 bases at J, with 10 bases between. CDR3 sequence (DNA): TGTGCCAGCAGCCCGGATCGGAACTATGGCTACACCTTC. Protein: CASSPDRNYGYTF.

This clone turned up a few times. The chain links TRBV27 to TRBJ1-6; the D gene is possibly TRBD1 (5 bases). Germline V gene data show CDR1 as MNHEY and CDR2 as SMNVEV (reference sequence). The CDR3 spans 14 residues. With 6 bases removed from V and 8 bases from J, the gap between germline ends came to 14 bases. The CDR3 spells CASRAGGEDSPLHF. The DNA of the CDR3 is TGTGCCAGCAGGGCTGGAGGGGAAGATTCACCCCTCCACTTT.

In this sample, this clone turned up a few times. The chain uses TRBV6-1 and TRBJ2-1; 9 bases align to TRBD1. J gave up 2 bases and V 4 bases, and 6 bases lay outside the gene matches. There are 16 residues in the CDR3. The V gene's germline CDR1 is MNHNS and CDR2 SASEGT. CDR3 nucleotides: TGTGCCAGCAGTGGGGGAGGGACAGGGCCCTACAATGAGCAGTTCTTC. This codes for CASSGGGTGPYNEQFF.

The rearrangement joins TRBV9 to TRBJ2-2; the match to TRBD1 covers 10 bases. V trimming: 7 bases; J trimming: 6 bases; junction bases outside the gene matches: 6. This CDR3 region has 14 residues. Germline V gene lookup returns CDR1 SGDLS and CDR2 YYNGEE. In nucleotides, the CDR3 is TGTGCCAGCCGGACAGGGGGTTTGGCCGGGGAGCTGTTTTTT. This translates into CASRTGGLAGELFF.

In its sample, this clone was seen a few times. The chain has TRBV6-5 and TRBJ2-1, with 12 bases lining up with TRBD2. With 6 bases clipped from V and 9 bases from J, the junction kept 9 bases outside the gene matches. The CDR3 totals 15 residues. Germline V lookup: CDR1 MNHEY, CDR2 SVGAGI. The CDR3 DNA reads TGTGCCAGCAGCAAGGGGACTAGCGGGCTGATTGAGCAGTTCTTC. It is translated as CASSKGTSGLIEQFF.

This clone occurred many times. The genes are TRBV28 and TRBJ2-3; a possible D gene is TRBD2 (5 bases). V was cut by 8 bases and J by 5 bases, with 17 bases left in between. Germline V gene sequence: CDR1 MDHEN, CDR2 SYDVKM. This CDR3 contains 14 residues. CDR3 in DNA: TGTGCCAGCGTCGGGGAAGGGAAGGGAGATACGCAGTATTTT. This sequence encodes CASVGEGKGDTQYF.

The chain joins TRBV6-5 to TRBJ2-3, with 7 bases that match TRBD2. The CDR3 covers 15 residues. The junction had 10 bases not matched to a gene; V was cut back by 6 bases and J by 4 bases. Germline CDR1 MNHEY, CDR2 SVGAGI. The CDR3 nucleotides read TGTGCCAGCAGCCCACTCCGCGGGGGTGCAGATACGCAGTATTTT. Translation: CASSPLRGGADTQYF.

In this sample, this clone turned up a few times. The chain has TRBV11-2 and TRBJ2-5; TRBD1 matches at 7 bases. Germline trimming cut 5 bases from V and 7 bases from J; bases unmatched to any gene: 7. The CDR3 runs 13 residues. Germline V gene data show CDR1 as SGHAT and CDR2 as FQNNGV. CDR3 bases: TGTGCCAGCAGCCCCAGGGGGTCTGGGACCCAGTACTTC. Protein product: CASSPRGSGTQYF.

The rearrangement joins TRBV29-1 to TRBJ2-2; D is possibly TRBD1 (6 bases). This CDR3 has 14 residues. V was trimmed by 3 bases and J by 7 bases, leaving 15 bases between them. The germline CDR1 and CDR2 sequences are SQVTM and ANQGSEA. CDR3 protein: CSVEAGTKIGELFF. CDR3 DNA sequence: TGCAGCGTTGAGGCCGGGACAAAGATCGGGGAGCTGTTTTTT.

CDR3 residues: CAWSQGMNEKLFF. For the CDR3, the DNA is TGTGCCTGGAGCCAGGGTATGAATGAAAAACTGTTTTTT. The J gene is TRBJ1-4, the V gene TRBV30; a possible D gene is TRBD1 (5 bases). Per germline, CDR1 GTSNPN and CDR2 SVGIG (reference sequence). This CDR3 contains 13 residues. The V end lost 3 bases, the J end lost 5 bases, and 10 bases lay between the germline ends.

V gene TRBV6-5 combines with J gene TRBJ1-5; the D is unclear. V lost 2 bases and J 3 bases, leaving 5 bases between the germline ends. The CDR3 runs to 13 residues. Germline V gene lookup returns CDR1 MNHEY and CDR2 SVGAGI. CDR3 sequence reads: CASSYDINQPQHF. CDR3 nucleotide sequence: TGTGCCAGCAGTTACGACATCAATCAGCCCCAGCATTTT.

This clone was picked up a small number of times. The chain combines TRBV27 with TRBJ1-3; D may be TRBD1 (6 bases). This CDR3 region has 16 residues. The V end was cut by 3 bases, the J end by 0 bases, with 12 bases between. The germline gives CDR1 MNHEY, CDR2 SMNVEV (reference sequence). The CDR3 DNA reads as TGTGCCAGCAGTTTTGGACAGCCCGTCTCTGGAAACACCATATATTTT. The encoded protein is CASSFGQPVSGNTIYF.

This clone has only a few counts. The J gene is TRBJ2-7, the V gene TRBV28; TRBD1 aligns across 10 bases. Trimming at V came to 5 bases and at J to 5 bases, leaving 9 bases not matched to a gene. Germline V lookup: CDR1 MDHEN, CDR2 SYDVKM. CDR3 length equals 15 residues. The CDR3 region is CASSDTGTGVDEQYF. CDR3 in DNA: TGTGCCAGCAGTGATACCGGGACAGGGGTGGACGAGCAGTACTTC.

This clone was recorded a few times. V gene TRBV2 combines with J gene TRBJ1-2; D gene unclear. Per the germline V gene, CDR1 is SNHLY and CDR2 is FYNNEI. This CDR3 is built from 13 residues. Trimming pared 4 bases from V and 5 bases from J, leaving 11 bases between. CDR3 amino acids: CASSGREGYGYTF. CDR3 coding DNA: TGTGCCAGCAGTGGGCGGGAAGGGTATGGCTACACCTTC.

The chain carries TRBV20-1 and TRBJ1-3; possible D gene TRBD1, 5 bases. In germline, CDR1 is DFQATT, CDR2 SNEGSKA (reference sequence). The CDR3 is made up of 10 amino acids. Deletions cut 5 bases from V and 8 bases from J, with 7 bases between. In nucleotides, the CDR3 is TGCAGTGCTCTGGGGGACACCATATATTTT. Its translation: CSALGDTIYF.

V gene TRBV7-2 combines with J gene TRBJ2-1, with 9 nucleotides matching TRBD1. The CDR3 spans 14 residues. In germline, CDR1 is SGHTA, CDR2 FQGNSA. With V trimmed by 5 bases and J by 4 bases, 3 bases remained unmatched. Here the CDR3 DNA reads TGTGCCAGCAGCCGGGGACAGGGATACAATGAGCAGTTCTTC. Encoded protein: CASSRGQGYNEQFF.

This clone was observed a handful of times. The chain joins TRBV30 to TRBJ1-2; D uncertain. CDR1 and CDR2 from the germline V gene are GTSNPN and SVGIG (reference sequence). The V end was cut by 1 base, the J end by 0 bases, with 6 bases between. The CDR3 consists of 13 residues. The CDR3 loop is CAWSGAANYGYTF. CDR3 in DNA: TGTGCCTGGAGTGGGGCAGCTAACTATGGCTACACCTTC.

This chain links TRBV6-5 with TRBJ1-6, with D possibly being TRBD1 (6 bases). V lost 0 bases to trimming and J lost 7 bases, with 13 bases between them. The germline CDR1 and CDR2 sequences are MNHEY and SVGAGI. CDR3 length: 16 amino acids. CDR3 DNA sequence: TGTGCCAGCAGTTACTCAATCAACAGGGAAAATTCACCCCTCCACTTT. It translates to CASSYSINRENSPLHF.

V is TRBV6-5 and J is TRBJ2-7; D not certain. The germline V gene encodes CDR1 MNHEY and CDR2 SVGAGI. The length of the CDR3 is 14 residues. The V end lost 0 bases, the J end lost 0 bases, and 6 bases lay between the germline ends. CDR3 protein: CASSYSDASYEQYF. CDR3 sequence (DNA): TGTGCCAGCAGTTACTCGGACGCCTCCTACGAGCAGTACTTC.

In regard to this clone: The same CDR3 can be traced to other DNA sequences in this sample. The gene calls are TRBV7-2 and TRBJ2-3; 14 bases are shared with TRBD2. Trimming cost V 5 bases and J 2 bases; bases outside gene matches: 6. Germline V lookup: CDR1 SGHTA, CDR2 FQGNSA. This CDR3 region has 17 residues. CDR3 coding DNA: TGTGCCAGCAGCCCACGGACTAGCGGGGGGATCACAGATACGCAGTATTTT. It encodes CASSPRTSGGITDTQYF.

This clone was seen a single time. The chain combines TRBV5-4 with TRBJ1-2; D possibly corresponds to TRBD1 (6 bases). Looked up from germline, CDR1 is SGHNT and CDR2 is YYREEE (reference sequence). The CDR3 runs to 15 residues. The germline V and J ends were trimmed by 4 bases and 4 bases, with 17 bases remaining between them. The CDR3 DNA sequence: TGTGCCAGCAGCGCGATGACAGGACTAGGCTATGGCTACACCTTC. This encodes CASSAMTGLGYGYTF.

V gene TRBV7-3 combines with J gene TRBJ1-2; D perhaps matches TRBD1 (5 bases). Trimming removed 1 base from V and 6 bases from J, with 18 bases in between. The CDR3 spans 16 residues. Germline CDR1 and CDR2: SGHTA and FQGTGA. The CDR3 region has the DNA TGTGCCAGCAGCTTAAATCGGCAGGGCCCCGGCGATGGCTACACCTTC. Its translation is CASSLNRQGPGDGYTF.